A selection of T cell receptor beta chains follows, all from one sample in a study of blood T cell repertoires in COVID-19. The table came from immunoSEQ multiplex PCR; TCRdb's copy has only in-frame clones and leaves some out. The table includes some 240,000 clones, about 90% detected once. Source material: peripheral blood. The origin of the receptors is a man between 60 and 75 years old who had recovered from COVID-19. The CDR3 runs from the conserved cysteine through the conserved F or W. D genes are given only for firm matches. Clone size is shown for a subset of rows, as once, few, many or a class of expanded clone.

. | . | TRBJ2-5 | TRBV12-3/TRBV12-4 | CASSRGQETQYF | TGTGCCAGCAGTCGAGGCCAAGAGACCCAGTACTTC
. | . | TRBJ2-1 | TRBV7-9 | CASSLVQGGSYNEQFF | TGTGCCAGCAGCTTAGTCCAGGGGGGCTCCTACAATGAGCAGTTCTTC
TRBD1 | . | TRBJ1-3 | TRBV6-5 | CASRPTGGNGNTIYF | TGTGCCAGCAGGCCTACAGGGGGCAATGGAAACACCATATATTTT
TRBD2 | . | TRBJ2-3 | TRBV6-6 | CASTRGGNTDTQYF | TGTGCCAGCACCCGGGGGGGGAACACAGATACGCAGTATTTT
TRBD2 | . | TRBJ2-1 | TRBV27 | CASSFDPHAGGYNEQFF | TGTGCCAGCAGTTTTGACCCCCACGCGGGGGGCTACAATGAGCAGTTCTTC
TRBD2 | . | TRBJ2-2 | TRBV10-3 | CAVGLAGEIGELFF | TGTGCCGTAGGACTAGCGGGGGAGATCGGGGAGCTGTTTTTT
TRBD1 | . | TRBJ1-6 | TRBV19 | CASGTAQDDSPLHF | TGTGCCAGCGGGACAGCTCAAGATGATTCACCCCTCCACTTT
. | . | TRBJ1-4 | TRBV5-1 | CASSSQGSGEKLFF | TGCGCCAGCAGCTCACAGGGAAGTGGTGAAAAACTGTTTTTT
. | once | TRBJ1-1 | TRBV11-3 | CASSPGGRTEAFF | TGTGCCAGCAGCCCCGGGGGAAGGACTGAAGCTTTCTTT
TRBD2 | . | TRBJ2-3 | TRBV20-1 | CSASTLAGANTDTQYF | TGCAGTGCTAGTACCTTAGCGGGGGCGAACACAGATACGCAGTATTTT
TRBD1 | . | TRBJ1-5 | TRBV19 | CASRGDRVRGNQPQHF | TGTGCCAGTAGGGGGGACAGGGTGAGGGGCAATCAGCCCCAGCATTTT
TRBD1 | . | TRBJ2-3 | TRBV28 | CASSHGQGTDTQYF | TGTGCCAGCAGCCACGGACAGGGCACAGATACGCAGTATTTT
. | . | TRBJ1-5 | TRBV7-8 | CASSHLAYSNQPQHF | TGTGCCAGCAGCCACCTTGCCTATAGCAATCAGCCCCAGCATTTT
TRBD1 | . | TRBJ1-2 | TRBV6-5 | CASSSLTGIYGYTF | TGTGCCAGCAGTTCTTTGACAGGGATTTATGGCTACACCTTC
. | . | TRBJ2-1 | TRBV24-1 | CATSDFQNSGSNEQFF | TGTGCCACCAGTGATTTTCAGAACTCCGGGTCCAATGAGCAGTTCTTC
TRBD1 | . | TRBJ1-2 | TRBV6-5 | CASSYSDRSHYGYTF | TGTGCCAGCAGTTACTCGGACAGGAGCCACTATGGCTACACCTTC